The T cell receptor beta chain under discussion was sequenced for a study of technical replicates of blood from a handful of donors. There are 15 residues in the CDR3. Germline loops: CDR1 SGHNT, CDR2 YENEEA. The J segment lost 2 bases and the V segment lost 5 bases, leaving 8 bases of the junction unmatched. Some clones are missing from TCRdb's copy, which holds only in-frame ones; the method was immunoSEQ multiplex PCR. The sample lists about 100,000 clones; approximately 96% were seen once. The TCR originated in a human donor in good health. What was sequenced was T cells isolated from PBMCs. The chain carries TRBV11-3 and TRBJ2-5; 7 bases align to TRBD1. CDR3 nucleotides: TGTGCCAGCAGCATGGGTGGACAGGTTCAAGAGACCCAGTACTTC. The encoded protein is CASSMGGQVQETQYF.